This T cell receptor beta chain was captured in a study of cytomegalovirus exposure and HLA in healthy donors. Comments on this clone: Antigen: not known.

CDR3 length equals 13 residues. V was trimmed by 8 bases and J by 9 bases, leaving 18 bases between them. CDR1 LNHDA and CDR2 SQIVND come from the germline V gene (reference sequence). Overall study findings and caveats: Most TCR beta V segments were productive about 90% or about 30% of the time in an earlier analysis. In a later analysis, V- and J-gene trimming of beta chains associated with a DCLRE1C missense variant, replicated independently. The study dropped some indistinguishable V segments, TRBV6-2 and TRBV6-3 among them.

The PCR contained 60 Vbeta and 13 Jbeta primers. TCRdb keeps only in-frame clones here, not all; method: immunoSEQ multiplex PCR. The table records some 150,000 clones, around 75% of them present only once. This rearrangement joins TRBV19 to TRBJ2-3; possibly TRBD1 for D (6 bases). The source of this sequence is a woman in her twenties or thirties in good health and CMV-seronegative. The sequenced sample was PBMCs. CDR3 coding DNA: TGTGCCAGTGAATCCCTGAGGGGGAGAACGCAGTATTTT. This gives the protein CASESLRGRTQYF.